Listed here is a single T cell receptor beta chain. The CDR3 length is 16 residues. CDR1 is SGHTS, CDR2 YDEGEE, per germline. V lost 7 bases and J 2 bases, leaving 19 bases between the germline ends. This entry belongs to a study of blood T cell repertoires in COVID-19. Study details: Material from acute and convalescent COVID-19 was sourced from the United States, Italy and Spain. From T cells, B-cell-depleted T cells, or PBMCs came the material, which was cDNA or gDNA.

Per the study methods: It was from reference gene primer amplification that nucleated cell counts were estimated. Produced via immunoSEQ multiplex PCR; TCRdb's table is partial and in-frame only. That table gives V, J and clone size, and the DNA gave D and trimming. The sample lists 71,000 or so clones, approximately 83% occurring once. The receptor was isolated from a man between 65 and 85 years old with acute or convalescent COVID-19. The chain employs TRBV5-8 and TRBJ1-5; unclear D gene. Sequencing used peripheral blood. The CDR3 DNA reads as TGTGCCAGCGGCCCCGGGAGTTTCTTAGGCAATCAGCCCCAGCATTTT. Translated: CASGPGSFLGNQPQHF.